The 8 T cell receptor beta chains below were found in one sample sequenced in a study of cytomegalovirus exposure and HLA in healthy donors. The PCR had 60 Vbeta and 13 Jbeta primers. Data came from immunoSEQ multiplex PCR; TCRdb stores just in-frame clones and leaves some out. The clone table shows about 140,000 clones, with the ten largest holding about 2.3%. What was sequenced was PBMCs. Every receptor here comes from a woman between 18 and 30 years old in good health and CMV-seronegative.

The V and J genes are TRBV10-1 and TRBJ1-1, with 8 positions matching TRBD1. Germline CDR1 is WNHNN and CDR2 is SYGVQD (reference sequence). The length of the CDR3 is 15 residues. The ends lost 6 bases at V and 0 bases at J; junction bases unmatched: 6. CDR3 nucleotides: TGCGCCAGCAGAGCAGGGGGCGGCCTGAACACTGAAGCTTTCTTT. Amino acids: CASRAGGGLNTEAFF.

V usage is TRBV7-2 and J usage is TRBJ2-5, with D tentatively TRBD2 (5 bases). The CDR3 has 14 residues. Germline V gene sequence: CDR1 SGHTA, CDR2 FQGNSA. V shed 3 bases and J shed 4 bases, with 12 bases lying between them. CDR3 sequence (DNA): TGTGCCAGCAGCTTCGATTCTAGCACAGAGACCCAGTACTTC. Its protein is CASSFDSSTETQYF.

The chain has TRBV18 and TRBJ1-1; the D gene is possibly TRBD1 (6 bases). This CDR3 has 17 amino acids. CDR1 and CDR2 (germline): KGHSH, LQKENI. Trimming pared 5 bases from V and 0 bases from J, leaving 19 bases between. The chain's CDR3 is CASSSRLNGQMNTEAFF. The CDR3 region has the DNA TGTGCCAGCTCATCACGCCTGAACGGACAGATGAACACTGAAGCTTTCTTT. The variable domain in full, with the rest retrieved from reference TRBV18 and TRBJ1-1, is NAGVMQNPRHLVRRRGQEARLRCSPMKGHSHVYWYRQLPEEGLKFMVYLQKENIIDESGMPKERFSAEFPKEGPSILRIQQVVRGDSAAYFCASSSRLNGQMNTEAFFGQGTRLTVV.

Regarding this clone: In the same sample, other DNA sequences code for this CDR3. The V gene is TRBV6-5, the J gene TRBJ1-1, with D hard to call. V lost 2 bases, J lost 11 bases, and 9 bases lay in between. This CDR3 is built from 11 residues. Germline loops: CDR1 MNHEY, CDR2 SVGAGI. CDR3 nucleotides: TGTGCCAGCAGTTACCGGGGTTACGCTTTCTTT. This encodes CASSYRGYAFF.

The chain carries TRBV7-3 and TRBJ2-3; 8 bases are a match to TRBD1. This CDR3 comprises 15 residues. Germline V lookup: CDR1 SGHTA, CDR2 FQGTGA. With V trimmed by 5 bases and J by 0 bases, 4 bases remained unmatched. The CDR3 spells CASSPGGGSTDTQYF. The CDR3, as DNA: TGTGCCAGCAGCCCAGGGGGCGGTAGCACAGATACGCAGTATTTT.

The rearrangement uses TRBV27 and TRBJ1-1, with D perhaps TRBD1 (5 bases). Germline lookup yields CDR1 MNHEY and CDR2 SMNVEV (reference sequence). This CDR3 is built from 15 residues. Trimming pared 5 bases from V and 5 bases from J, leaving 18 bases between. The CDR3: CASSSITIQGTEAFF. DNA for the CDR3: TGTGCCAGCAGTAGTATTACCATTCAGGGAACTGAAGCTTTCTTT.

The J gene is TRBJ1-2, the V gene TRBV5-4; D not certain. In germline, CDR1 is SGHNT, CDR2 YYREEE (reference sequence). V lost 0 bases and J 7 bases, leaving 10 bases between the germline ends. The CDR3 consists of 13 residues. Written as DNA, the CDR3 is TGTGCCAGCAGCTTGGGAGTGCCTAGTGGCTACACCTTC. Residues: CASSLGVPSGYTF.

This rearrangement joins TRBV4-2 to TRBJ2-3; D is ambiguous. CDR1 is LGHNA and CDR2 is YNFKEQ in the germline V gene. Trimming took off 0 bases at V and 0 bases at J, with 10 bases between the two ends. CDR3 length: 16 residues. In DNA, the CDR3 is TGTGCCAGCAGCCAAGATGGAGCCGGGAGCACAGATACGCAGTATTTT. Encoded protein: CASSQDGAGSTDTQYF.